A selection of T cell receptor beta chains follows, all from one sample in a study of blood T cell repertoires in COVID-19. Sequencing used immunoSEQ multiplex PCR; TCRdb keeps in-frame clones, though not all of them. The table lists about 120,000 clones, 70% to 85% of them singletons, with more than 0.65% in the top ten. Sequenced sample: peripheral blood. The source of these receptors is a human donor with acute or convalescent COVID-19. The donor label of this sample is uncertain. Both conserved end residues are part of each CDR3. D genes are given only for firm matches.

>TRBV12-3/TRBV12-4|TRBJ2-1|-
CASSFGGDEQFF
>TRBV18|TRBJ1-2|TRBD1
CASSLAGTGAGGYTF
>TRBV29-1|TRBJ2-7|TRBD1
CSVRRGLSYEQYF
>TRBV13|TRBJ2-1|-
CASSPAARGGNEQFF
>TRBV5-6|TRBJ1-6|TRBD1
CASSLWDRGSSYNSPLHF
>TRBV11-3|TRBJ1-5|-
CASSPRGRGGNQPQHF
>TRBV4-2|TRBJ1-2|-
CASSQDNREYGYTF
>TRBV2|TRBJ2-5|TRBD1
CASSVRQGMVETQYF
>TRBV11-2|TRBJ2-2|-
CASSLVTVNTGELFF
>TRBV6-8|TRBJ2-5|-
CASSTRPAGETQYF
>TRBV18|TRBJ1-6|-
CASSPPSQTNSPLHF
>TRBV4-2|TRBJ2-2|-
CASSPGTQITGELFF
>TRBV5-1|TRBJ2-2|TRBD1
CASSLRTGNTGELFF
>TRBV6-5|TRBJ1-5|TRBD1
CASSWRQGDQPQHF